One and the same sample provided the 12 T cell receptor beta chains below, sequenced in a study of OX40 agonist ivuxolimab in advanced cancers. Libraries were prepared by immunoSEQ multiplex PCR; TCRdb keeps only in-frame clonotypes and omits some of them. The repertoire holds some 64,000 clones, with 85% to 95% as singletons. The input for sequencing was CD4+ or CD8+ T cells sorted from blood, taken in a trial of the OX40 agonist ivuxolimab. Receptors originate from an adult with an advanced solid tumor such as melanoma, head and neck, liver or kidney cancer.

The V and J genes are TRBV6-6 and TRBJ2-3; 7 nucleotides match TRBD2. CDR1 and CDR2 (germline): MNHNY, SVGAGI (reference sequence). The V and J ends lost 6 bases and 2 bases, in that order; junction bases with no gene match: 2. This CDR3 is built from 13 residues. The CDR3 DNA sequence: TGTGCCAGCAGGCGGGGGATCACAGATACGCAGTATTTT. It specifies CASRRGITDTQYF.

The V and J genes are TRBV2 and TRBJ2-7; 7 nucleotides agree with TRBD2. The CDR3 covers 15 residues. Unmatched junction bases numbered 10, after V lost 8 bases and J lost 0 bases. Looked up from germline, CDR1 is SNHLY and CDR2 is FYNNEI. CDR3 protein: CASGGSGLSSYEQYF. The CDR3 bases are TGTGCCAGCGGGGGATCGGGACTAAGCTCCTACGAGCAGTACTTC.

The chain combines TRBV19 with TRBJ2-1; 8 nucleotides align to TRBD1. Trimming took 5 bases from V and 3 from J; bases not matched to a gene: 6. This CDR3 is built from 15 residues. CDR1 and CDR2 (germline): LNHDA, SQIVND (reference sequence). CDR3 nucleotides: TGTGCCAGTAGTCCCCGACAGGGGTACTACAATGAGCAGTTCTTC. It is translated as CASSPRQGYYNEQFF.

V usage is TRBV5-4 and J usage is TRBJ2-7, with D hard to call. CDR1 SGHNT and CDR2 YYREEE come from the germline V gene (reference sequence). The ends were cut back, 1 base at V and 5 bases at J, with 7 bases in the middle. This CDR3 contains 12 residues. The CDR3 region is CASSLWVNEQYF. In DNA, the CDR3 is TGTGCCAGCAGCTTGTGGGTGAACGAGCAGTACTTC.

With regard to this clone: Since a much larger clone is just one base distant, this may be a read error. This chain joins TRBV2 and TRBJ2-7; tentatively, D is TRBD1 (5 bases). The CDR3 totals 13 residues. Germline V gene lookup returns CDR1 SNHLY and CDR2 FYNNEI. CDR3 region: CACSGDSFYEQYF. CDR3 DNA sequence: TGTGCCTGCAGTGGCGACAGCTTCTACGAGCAGTACTTC.

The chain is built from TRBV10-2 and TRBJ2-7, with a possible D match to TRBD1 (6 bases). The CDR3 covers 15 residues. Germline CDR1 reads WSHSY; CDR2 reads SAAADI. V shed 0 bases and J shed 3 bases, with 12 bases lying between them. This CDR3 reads CASSESRGRNYEQYF. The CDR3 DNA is TGCGCCAGCAGTGAGTCCAGGGGAAGGAACTACGAGCAGTACTTC.

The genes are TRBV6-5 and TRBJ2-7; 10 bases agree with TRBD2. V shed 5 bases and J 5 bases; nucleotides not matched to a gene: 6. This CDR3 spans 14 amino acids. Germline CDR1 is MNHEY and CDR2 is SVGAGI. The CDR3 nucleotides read TGTGCCAGCAGTGTTTCTAGCGGGAGTAACGAGCAGTACTTC. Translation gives CASSVSSGSNEQYF.

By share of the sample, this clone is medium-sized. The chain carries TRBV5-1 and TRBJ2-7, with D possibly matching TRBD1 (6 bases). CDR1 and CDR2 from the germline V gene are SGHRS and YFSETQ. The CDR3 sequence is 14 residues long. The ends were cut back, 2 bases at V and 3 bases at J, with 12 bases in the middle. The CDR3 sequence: CASSLGTPNYEQYF. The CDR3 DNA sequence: TGCGCCAGCAGCTTAGGGACACCGAACTACGAGCAGTACTTC.

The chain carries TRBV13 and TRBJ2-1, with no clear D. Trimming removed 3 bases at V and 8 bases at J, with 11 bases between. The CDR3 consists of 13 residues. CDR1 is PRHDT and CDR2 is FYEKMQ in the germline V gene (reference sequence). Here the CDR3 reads CASSFYGIDEQFF. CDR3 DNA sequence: TGTGCCAGCAGCTTTTATGGAATAGATGAGCAGTTCTTC.

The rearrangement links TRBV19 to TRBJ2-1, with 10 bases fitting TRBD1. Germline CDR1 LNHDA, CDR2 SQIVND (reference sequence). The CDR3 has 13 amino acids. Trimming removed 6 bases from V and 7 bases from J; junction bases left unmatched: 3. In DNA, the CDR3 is TGTGCCAGTAGCGGACAGGGGGGAAATGAGCAGTTCTTC. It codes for CASSGQGGNEQFF. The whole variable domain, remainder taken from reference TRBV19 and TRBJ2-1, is DGGITQSPKYLFRKEGQNVTLSCEQNLNHDAMYWYRQDPGQGLRLIYYSQIVNDFQKGDIAEGYSVSREKKESFPLTVTSAQKNPTAFYLCASSGQGGNEQFFGPGTRLTVL.

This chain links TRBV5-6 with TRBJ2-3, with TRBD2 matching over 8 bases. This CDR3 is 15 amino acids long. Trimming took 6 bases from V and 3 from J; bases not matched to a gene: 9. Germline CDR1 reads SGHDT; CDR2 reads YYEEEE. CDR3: CASIPGGGWTDTQYF. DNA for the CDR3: TGTGCCAGCATCCCCGGGGGGGGCTGGACAGATACGCAGTATTTT.

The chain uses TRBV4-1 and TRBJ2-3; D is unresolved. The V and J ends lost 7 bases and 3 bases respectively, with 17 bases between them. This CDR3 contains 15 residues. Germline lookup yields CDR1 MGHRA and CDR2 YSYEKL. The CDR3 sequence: CASTPRALATDTQYF. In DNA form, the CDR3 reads TGCGCCAGCACGCCCCGGGCCTTAGCTACAGATACGCAGTATTTT.